This T cell receptor beta chain stems from a study of CD8 T cells in Susac syndrome. Reverse transcription of about 0.45 to 1 ug RNA was performed with random hexamers. An immunoSEQ multiplex PCR amplified TCR beta CDR3 over 54 Vbeta and 13 Jbeta. MiXCR, applied by TCRdb to the immunoSEQ multiplex PCR reads, yields one record per CDR3 protein. The repertoire holds approximately 150,000 distinct CDR3 sequences, roughly 95% seen once, with more than 0.065% in the top ten. Negative isolation was used for CD8+ and CD4+ T cells and FACS enrichment for TEMRA cells. The table lists this clonotype with a count of one. Trimming cost V 3 bases and J 5 bases, with 14 bases left between them. The CDR3 extends over 15 amino acids. Germline V CDR1 and CDR2: MDHEN, SYDVKM.

Specimen: CD4+ T cells from PBMCs. The source of this sequence is a human donor in good health. The chain couples TRBV28 to TRBJ2-4; D might be TRBD1 or TRBD2, each matching 6 bases. The CDR3 reads CASSLNPGGQNIQYF. CDR3 bases: TGTGCCAGCAGTTTGAATCCCGGGGGCCAAAACATTCAGTACTTC.